The clone carrying this T cell receptor (beta chain) was seen a single time. The antigen is undetermined. The entry originates in a study of shared clonotypes between healthy human individuals. Overall study context: The composition of the donors was a couple of women and a few men aged 18 to 49. Study-level points and caveats: With a few donors compared, 4.5% to 6.5% of naive CD4 clonotypes were shared. Generally, estimated richness proved larger in naive subsets than it did in memory subsets.

Assay used: immunoSEQ multiplex PCR; TCRdb lists only in-frame clones, some missing. The repertoire holds around 1.5 million clones, with approximately 98% as singletons. V lost 7 bases, J lost 5 bases, and 15 bases lay in between. This CDR3 is built from 14 residues. Germline CDR1 WSHSY, CDR2 SAAADI. Sequences were obtained from naive CD4+ T cells sorted from blood. The subset denotes: CD45RA+ positively selected. The source is a man aged 25 to 40 in good health. This sequence joins TRBV10-2 and TRBJ1-5; D gene uncertain. The CDR3 DNA reads as TGCGCCAGCACCGAATCCCACGTAGATCAGCCCCAGCATTTT. Its protein is CASTESHVDQPQHF.